The 32 T cell receptor beta chains below come from one sample, sequenced in a study of shared clonotypes between healthy human individuals (dated by TCRdb to 2018 to 2021). Receptor amplification or capture employed the immunoSEQ multiplex PCR assay. TCRdb's version of the immuneACCESS table is confined to in-frame rearrangements and falls short of the full clone set. An unresolved V gene accounts for under half of the shortfall where checked; the remainder is of unknown origin. Present in this sample are about 1.1 million clones, around 78% of which were seen just once. The leading ten clones occupy under 0.6% of the sample. The source material was memory CD4+ T cells from PBMCs. In light of the paper, this sample's cell subset or site label describes: CD45RA-negative fraction. The receptors derive from a man between 18 and 29 years old in good health. Some clones in this sample may be carry-over from other donors' samples.

This chain joins TRBV7-9 and TRBJ2-1; D gene uncertain. The V gene lost 5 bases and the J gene lost 1 base, with 6 bases spanning the gap. The germline CDR1 and CDR2 sequences are SEHNR and FQNEAQ (reference sequence). The CDR3 consists of 13 residues. The CDR3 sequence: CASSPFSYNEQFF. The CDR3 nucleotides read TGTGCCAGCAGCCCGTTTTCCTACAATGAGCAGTTCTTC. Full variable domain (missing parts from reference TRBV7-9 and TRBJ2-1): DTGVSQNPRHKITKRGQNVTFRCDPISEHNRLYWYRQTLGQGPEFLTYFQNEAQLEKSRLLSDRFSAERPKGSFSTLEIQRTEQGDSAMYLCASSPFSYNEQFFGPGTRLTVL.

The chain combines TRBV6-1 with TRBJ1-2; no definite D call. Germline CDR1 and CDR2: MNHNS and SASEGT. CDR3 length equals 12 residues. The V and J ends lost 5 bases and 4 bases respectively, with 8 bases between them. The DNA for the CDR3 is TGTGCCAGCAGTCCGGGAATCTATGGCTACACCTTC. Translation gives CASSPGIYGYTF.

V usage is TRBV18 and J usage is TRBJ2-3; D is perhaps TRBD1 (5 bases). The ends were cut back, 3 bases at V and 4 bases at J, with 11 bases in the middle. Germline V gene lookup returns CDR1 KGHSH and CDR2 LQKENI. The CDR3 totals 14 residues. The CDR3 spells CASSPIKGSDTQYF. The DNA of the CDR3 is TGTGCCAGCTCACCGATAAAGGGGTCAGATACGCAGTATTTT.

This rearrangement joins TRBV30 to TRBJ2-7, with a weak D call TRBD1 (5 bases). The V end was cut by 2 bases, the J end by 9 bases, with 11 bases between. The germline CDR1 and CDR2 sequences are GTSNPN and SVGIG (reference sequence). The CDR3 covers 11 residues. The CDR3 reads CAWSSRQWQYF. The CDR3 nucleotides are TGTGCCTGGAGTTCTCGACAGTGGCAGTACTTC.

V and J are TRBV5-1 and TRBJ1-2; unclear D gene. The CDR3 covers 12 residues. Germline CDR1 and CDR2: SGHRS and YFSETQ. V gave up 4 bases and J gave up 5 bases, with 9 bases separating them. The CDR3 here is CASSREGYGYTF. The CDR3 DNA reads TGCGCCAGCAGCCGGGAAGGGTATGGCTACACCTTC.

In DNA, the CDR3 is TGTGCCAGCAGTTACTCGAATATCTGGCAGAACTATGGCTACACCTTC. This translates into CASSYSNIWQNYGYTF. This chain joins TRBV6-6 and TRBJ1-2; the D is unclear. V lost 0 bases to trimming and J lost 2 bases, with 13 bases between them. This CDR3 region has 16 residues. Germline V gene lookup returns CDR1 MNHNY and CDR2 SVGAGI (reference sequence).

Here the CDR3 DNA reads TGTGCCAGCAGCTTTTGGGCGGCAGATACGCAGTATTTT. This gives the protein CASSFWAADTQYF. The genes are TRBV27 and TRBJ2-3; no reliable D call. The CDR3 extends over 13 amino acids. Germline CDR1 MNHEY, CDR2 SMNVEV (reference sequence). The germline V and J ends were trimmed by 6 bases and 4 bases, with 11 bases remaining between them.

The gene calls are TRBV7-2 and TRBJ2-3; no clear D gene. Germline CDR1 is SGHTA and CDR2 is FQGNSA. The CDR3 is 15 residues long. V lost 3 bases to trimming and J lost 6 bases, with 16 bases between them. The CDR3: CASSLASSAGDTQYF. The CDR3 nucleotides read TGTGCCAGCAGCTTGGCCTCCTCCGCCGGGGATACGCAGTATTTT.

CDR3 in amino acids: CAHTQRAVSYEQYF. DNA of the CDR3: TGTGCCCATACACAGCGGGCCGTTTCCTACGAGCAGTACTTC. V is TRBV11-3 and J is TRBJ2-7, with TRBD2 as a possible D gene (6 bases). Germline CDR1 reads SGHNT; CDR2 reads YENEEA. Trimming took 11 bases from V and 1 from J, leaving 18 bases between them. The CDR3 consists of 14 residues.

V is TRBV2 and J is TRBJ2-2; 7 bases fit TRBD2. Germline V gene lookup returns CDR1 SNHLY and CDR2 FYNNEI. The CDR3 extends over 15 amino acids. J was trimmed by 4 bases and V by 4 bases; bases with no gene match: 6. CDR3 protein: CASSVGGSITGELFF. CDR3 bases: TGTGCCAGCAGTGTTGGCGGGAGTATCACCGGGGAGCTGTTTTTT.

The chain joins TRBV7-9 to TRBJ1-3; tentatively, D is TRBD1 (5 bases). The CDR3 is 17 amino acids. V gave up 3 bases and J gave up 3 bases, with 18 bases separating them. Germline V gene data show CDR1 as SEHNR and CDR2 as FQNEAQ (reference sequence). The CDR3 DNA sequence: TGTGCCAGCAGCTTCTCAATGGGGCAGGGACGTGGAAACACCATATATTTT. Translated, it gives CASSFSMGQGRGNTIYF.

CDR3 nucleotide sequence: TGCGCCAGCAGCCCCACTTGGGGACGTTCAGAAGCTTTCTTT. It codes for CASSPTWGRSEAFF. The chain combines TRBV5-1 with TRBJ1-1; the D gene is possibly TRBD1 (5 bases). V was trimmed by 4 bases and J by 8 bases, leaving 18 bases between them. Germline V gives CDR1 SGHRS, CDR2 YFSETQ. The CDR3 loop spans 14 amino acids.

This clone showed up just once. This sample also contains other DNA sequences that code for the same CDR3. The chain recombines TRBV5-1 with TRBJ2-7, with TRBD2 as a possible D gene (6 bases). The CDR3 is 15 residues long. Trimming cost V 0 bases and J 0 bases, with 10 bases left between them. In germline, CDR1 is SGHRS, CDR2 YFSETQ. The CDR3 sequence is CASSLAAGSSYEQYF. Written as DNA, the CDR3 is TGCGCCAGCAGCTTGGCAGCGGGTAGCTCCTACGAGCAGTACTTC.

The CDR3 sequence is CASSAGTSGNIQYF. CDR3 bases: TGTGCCAGCAGCGCCGGGACTAGCGGGAACATTCAGTACTTC. V and J are TRBV9 and TRBJ2-4, with TRBD2 identical over 12 bases. This CDR3 is built from 14 residues. Germline CDR1 reads SGDLS; CDR2 reads YYNGEE. The V segment lost 3 bases and the J segment 7 bases; nucleotides outside the gene matches: 2.

The chain carries TRBV15 and TRBJ2-6; TRBD1 agrees at 8 bases. Germline-derived CDR1 and CDR2 are LNHNV and YYDKDF (reference sequence). The CDR3 totals 17 residues. Trimming removed 0 bases from V and 2 bases from J; junction bases left unmatched: 3. The CDR3 DNA sequence: TGTGCCACCAGCAGAGAGCAGGGGGCTCCTGGGGCCAACGTCCTGACTTTC. This gives the protein CATSREQGAPGANVLTF.

The rearrangement uses TRBV6-6 and TRBJ1-4, with TRBD1 as a possible D gene (6 bases). Germline values: CDR1 MNHNY, CDR2 SVGAGI (reference sequence). The CDR3 is 13 amino acids. Trimming pared 4 bases from V and 8 bases from J, leaving 11 bases between. The CDR3 bases are TGTGCCAGCAGTTGGGACACTGGAGAAAAACTGTTTTTT. It specifies CASSWDTGEKLFF.

This clone was picked up a small number of times. The chain recombines TRBV2 with TRBJ1-2, with 7 bases matching TRBD1. Germline CDR1 is SNHLY and CDR2 is FYNNEI. With V trimmed by 4 bases and J by 2 bases, 1 base remained unmatched. This CDR3 is 13 amino acids long. This CDR3 is CASSVDRNYGYTF. The CDR3, as DNA: TGTGCCAGCAGTGTGGACAGGAACTATGGCTACACCTTC.

The gene calls are TRBV28 and TRBJ1-2; D perhaps matches TRBD1 (5 bases). CDR1 and CDR2 from the germline V gene are MDHEN and SYDVKM. The V and J ends lost 5 bases and 8 bases respectively, with 18 bases between them. This CDR3 has 14 amino acids. The DNA for the CDR3 is TGTGCCAGCAGTCCCCGGGGGAGTTCGGAAGGCTACACCTTC. It specifies CASSPRGSSEGYTF.

The chain combines TRBV15 with TRBJ2-1; 7 positions agree with TRBD1. The CDR3 covers 15 residues. Unmatched junction bases numbered 3, after V lost 2 bases and J lost 2 bases. Per germline, CDR1 LNHNV and CDR2 YYDKDF (reference sequence). The DNA of the CDR3 is TGTGCCACCAGCAGACAGACAGGGACCTACAATGAGCAGTTCTTC. Translating it yields CATSRQTGTYNEQFF. Full variable domain (rest looked up from reference TRBV15 and TRBJ2-1): DAMVIQNPRYQVTQFGKPVTLSCSQTLNHNVMYWYQQKSSQAPKLLFHYYDKDFNNEADTPDNFQSRRPNTSFCFLDIRSPGLGDTAMYLCATSRQTGTYNEQFFGPGTRLTVL.

The J gene is TRBJ2-7, the V gene TRBV7-2; TRBD2 might be the D (6 bases). Trimming cost V 9 bases and J 4 bases, with 16 bases left between them. The length of the CDR3 is 13 residues. CDR1 and CDR2 (germline): SGHTA, FQGNSA. This CDR3 reads CARPGANFYEQYF. The DNA of the CDR3 is TGTGCCAGACCGGGAGCTAATTTTTACGAGCAGTACTTC.

The genes are TRBV7-9 and TRBJ1-4; weak D call: TRBD1 (5 bases). V dropped 1 base and J dropped 8 bases, with 14 bases sitting between them. There are 15 residues in the CDR3. Germline lookup yields CDR1 SEHNR and CDR2 FQNEAQ (reference sequence). CDR3 residues: CASSLVGGAEEKLFF. CDR3 nucleotides: TGTGCCAGCAGCTTAGTAGGAGGGGCCGAAGAAAAACTGTTTTTT. The full variable domain, with the rest looked up from reference TRBV7-9 and TRBJ1-4, is DTGVSQNPRHKITKRGQNVTFRCDPISEHNRLYWYRQTLGQGPEFLTYFQNEAQLEKSRLLSDRFSAERPKGSFSTLEIQRTEQGDSAMYLCASSLVGGAEEKLFFGSGTQLSVL.

The chain combines TRBV15 with TRBJ2-7; 8 nucleotides line up with TRBD2. Germline V gene data show CDR1 as LNHNV and CDR2 as YYDKDF (reference sequence). V dropped 6 bases and J dropped 5; count of bases not matched to a gene: 6. The CDR3 has 13 amino acids. The CDR3 sequence: CATRGLVSHEQYF. The CDR3, as DNA: TGTGCCACCAGGGGACTAGTAAGCCACGAGCAGTACTTC.

The chain couples TRBV15 to TRBJ2-7, with no clear D. The germline V gene encodes CDR1 LNHNV and CDR2 YYDKDF (reference sequence). V lost 0 bases and J 5 bases, leaving 11 bases between the germline ends. The CDR3 has 14 amino acids. The CDR3 DNA reads as TGTGCCACCAGCAGAGAGTGGGCGGTTGACGAGCAGTACTTC. This codes for CATSREWAVDEQYF.

The chain couples TRBV11-2 to TRBJ1-5; no reliable D call. The CDR3 runs 14 residues. Germline-derived CDR1 and CDR2 are SGHAT and FQNNGV. V was shortened by 4 bases and J by 4 bases, with 11 bases between the two germline ends. The DNA for the CDR3 is TGTGCCAGCAGCTCGTTACTAATAAATCAGCCCCAGCATTTT. Amino acid sequence: CASSSLLINQPQHF.

The V and J genes are TRBV5-8 and TRBJ1-3; maybe TRBD1 (5 bases). Trimming stripped 4 bases from V and 2 bases from J, with 13 bases between. CDR3 length: 15 residues. Germline assignment: CDR1 SGHTS and CDR2 YDEGEE. Here the CDR3 reads CASSRGVFAGNTIYF. Written as DNA, the CDR3 is TGTGCCAGCAGCCGGGGGGTATTTGCTGGAAACACCATATATTTT.

This clone was seen once. This sequence joins TRBV6-5 and TRBJ1-1; a weak D match, TRBD1 (5 bases). The CDR3 has 14 amino acids. Germline CDR1 is MNHEY and CDR2 is SVGAGI. Deletions cut 2 bases from V and 1 base from J, with 8 bases between. The CDR3, as DNA: TGTGCCAGCAGTTACCCCGGACAGAACACTGAAGCTTTCTTT. This codes for CASSYPGQNTEAFF.

The rearrangement links TRBV19 to TRBJ2-3; D may be TRBD2 (5 bases). CDR3 length: 13 amino acids. CDR1 LNHDA and CDR2 SQIVND come from the germline V gene (reference sequence). V was pared by 0 bases and J by 6 bases, with 7 bases between. The CDR3 DNA sequence: TGTGCCAGTAGTATAGAGAGGGCGGATACGCAGTATTTT. It specifies CASSIERADTQYF.

This chain joins TRBV27 and TRBJ2-3; D is perhaps TRBD2 (6 bases). Trimming removed 5 bases at V and 2 bases at J, with 11 bases between. This CDR3 spans 14 amino acids. CDR1 and CDR2 from the germline V gene are MNHEY and SMNVEV (reference sequence). CDR3 region: CASSGRDFTDTQYF. As DNA, the CDR3 is TGTGCCAGCAGTGGTCGGGACTTCACAGATACGCAGTATTTT.

This chain uses TRBV4-2 with TRBJ1-2; 7 bases match TRBD1. The CDR3 contains 17 residues. Per germline, CDR1 LGHNA and CDR2 YNFKEQ. V was clipped by 1 base and J by 4 bases; unmatched bases: 12. The CDR3 sequence: CASSQVLYRQGSYGYTF. CDR3 nucleotide sequence: TGTGCCAGCAGCCAAGTGTTGTACCGACAGGGAAGCTATGGCTACACCTTC.

As concerns this clone: This specimen includes other DNA sequences encoding the same CDR3. CDR3 in amino acids: CASSLDSSNQPQHF. In DNA form, the CDR3 reads TGTGCCAGCAGCTTAGATTCGAGCAATCAGCCCCAGCATTTT. This chain connects TRBV7-2 to TRBJ1-5; no definite D call. Germline-derived CDR1 and CDR2 are SGHTA and FQGNSA. The length of the CDR3 is 14 residues. The V gene lost 1 base and the J gene lost 1 base, with 5 bases spanning the gap.

The rearrangement joins TRBV9 to TRBJ2-1; tentative D call: TRBD1 (5 bases). From germline, CDR1 is SGDLS and CDR2 YYNGEE. V lost 5 bases to trimming and J lost 0 bases, with 12 bases between them. This CDR3 spans 15 amino acids. The CDR3 coding sequence is TGTGCCAGCAGTAAGACAGCTTTCTCCTACAATGAGCAGTTCTTC. Its translation: CASSKTAFSYNEQFF.

V usage is TRBV11-2 and J usage is TRBJ2-7; D is perhaps TRBD1 (6 bases). The CDR3 covers 16 residues. Deletions cut 1 base from V and 3 bases from J, with 16 bases between. Germline V lookup: CDR1 SGHAT, CDR2 FQNNGV. CDR3 residues: CASSLGGSRGSYEQYF. In DNA form, the CDR3 reads TGTGCCAGCAGCTTAGGAGGGAGTAGGGGGAGCTACGAGCAGTACTTC.